A single T cell receptor beta chain is shown here with its context. Its antigen is still unknown. The data were obtained in a study of cytomegalovirus exposure and HLA in healthy donors. Both 60 Vbeta primers and 13 Jbeta primers went into the PCR. Sequenced by immunoSEQ multiplex PCR; TCRdb stores in-frame clones only, minus some. This sample has roughly 120,000 clones, with roughly 85% found just once. At the time of sampling, donors were nominally healthy, though unrecorded immune exposures were likely. V dropped 0 bases and J dropped 5 bases, with 8 bases sitting between them. Germline V gives CDR1 SGHDT, CDR2 YYEEEE. There are 13 residues in the CDR3. Whole-study results and caveats: A few CMV-associated chains were confirmed in vitro to be specific for CMV antigens. Apparent HLA restriction characterized most CMV-associated TCR beta chains in a later analysis.

This TCR was sampled from a man aged 30 to 39 in good health and CMV-seropositive. The chain is built from TRBV5-6 and TRBJ1-2; D might be TRBD1 (5 bases). The sequencing sample was made of PBMCs. The CDR3: CASSLGQKYGYTF. CDR3 nucleotide sequence: TGTGCCAGCAGCTTGGGACAGAAGTATGGCTACACCTTC.